The 27 T cell receptor beta chains below were found in one sample sequenced in a study of tumor-infiltrating lymphocytes in primary liver carcinoma. RNA and DNA were co-extracted from about 20-30 mg of unsorted bulk tissue. The researchers produced TCR beta cDNA from 450 to 600 ng total RNA with a constant-region primer. Three nested multiplex PCR rounds, a slightly modified ARM-PCR method, built the TCR beta libraries. TRBV1-TRBV30 forward primers and a C-beta reverse primer were used in the first two PCR rounds, which each ran for approximately 9 cycles. TCRdb analysed the multiplex PCR reads with MiXCR anew, one entry per CDR3 protein. The sample includes 20,000 to 25,000 distinct CDR3 sequences, 75% to 80% of them seen just once. The specimen sequenced was liver tumor tissue from sampling region 1. The sample's subset: tumor region T1, superior pole. The receptors here all came from a woman aged 25 to 39 with primary liver carcinoma and hepatitis B virus infection.

On this clonotype: One end of the junction is discordant with germline, which a read error may explain. The genes are TRBV12-3 or TRBV12-4 and TRBJ2-3; 7 bases agree with TRBD1. The length of the CDR3 is 13 residues. The CDR3 nucleotides are TGTGCCAGCACCTCCAGAGGGACAGATATGCAGTATTTC. Protein: CASTSRGTDMQYF.

Regarding this clonotype: The CDR3 does not end in the conserved phenylalanine or tryptophan, so this is likely a read error. The DNA is omitted, as the CDR3 cannot be located on it reliably, and the CDR3 follows TCRdb's listing. This chain connects TRBV4-2 to TRBJ1-4. The germline CDR1 and CDR2 sequences are LGHNA and YNFKEQ. Including both end residues, the CDR3 is 14 amino acids long. The CDR3 region is CACTPSRTQEKLFL.

To note about this clonotype: Given the absence of the conserved phenylalanine or tryptophan at the CDR3 end, a read error is likely. J is TRBJ2-7 and V is TRBV12-3 or TRBV12-4; D perhaps matches TRBD2 (6 bases). CDR3 size: 14 residues. CDR3 DNA sequence: TGTACTAGCAGTTTACGGCGCGGCAGCAGGGAGCAGTACCTC. It codes for CTSSLRRGSREQYL.

This clonotype was observed a single time. The germline gene is not matched at one end of the junction; a read error may be the cause. This chain connects TRBV11-2 to TRBJ2-7; D assignment may be TRBD1 or TRBD2 (6 bases each). This CDR3 contains 14 residues. The germline CDR1 and CDR2 sequences are SGHAT and FQNNGV. In nucleotides, the CDR3 is TGTTCCAGCAGTCGCCGCGGGATAGGGGGCGAGCAGTACTTC. As protein: CSSSRRGIGGEQYF.

A remark on this clonotype: Possible read error: a much larger clone is one base away. The chain is built from TRBV11-3 and TRBJ2-3; 8 positions match TRBD2. Germline CDR1 is SGHNT and CDR2 is YENEEA. V trimming: 1 base; J trimming: 2 bases; junction bases outside the gene matches: 14. This CDR3 spans 19 amino acids. The CDR3 reads CASSLGFGAGAGDTDTQYF. As DNA, the CDR3 is TGTGCCAGCAGCTTAGGTTTTGGAGCGGGAGCAGGAGACACAGATACGCAGTATTTT.

To note about this clonotype: The junction and the germline gene differ at one end; a read error may be behind it. The chain couples TRBV11-2 to TRBJ2-2; tentatively, D is TRBD2 (5 bases). CDR1 is SGHAT and CDR2 is FQNNGV in the germline V gene. The CDR3 extends over 15 amino acids. The CDR3 sequence is CVSSLDRTVTGELFF. The DNA of the CDR3 is TGTGTCAGCAGCTTAGATCGGACTGTAACCGGGGAGCTGTTCTTC. The entire variable domain, with the rest obtained from reference TRBV11-2 and TRBJ2-2, is as follows: EAGVAQSPRYKIIEKRQSVAFWCNPISGHATLYWYQQILGQGPKLLIQFQNNGVVDDSQLPKDRFSAERLKGVDSTLKIQPAKLEDSAVYLCVSSLDRTVTGELFFGEGSRLTVL.

In its sample, this clonotype was seen many times. CDR3 nucleotides: TGTGCCAGCAGCCCCGGGACTAGCGGGAGCACACATGAGCAGTTCTTC. It is translated as CASSPGTSGSTHEQFF. The chain recombines TRBV28 with TRBJ2-1; TRBD2 matches at 14 bases. Germline V lookup: CDR1 MDHEN, CDR2 SYDVKM. The V gene end was trimmed by 6 bases and the J gene end by 8 bases; junction bases not matched to a gene: 9. This CDR3 contains 16 residues.

This clonotype appeared a few times. The chain recombines TRBV29-1 with TRBJ2-5; D possibly uses TRBD1 or TRBD2 (5 bases each). V was pared by 5 bases and J by 7 bases, with 14 bases between. Germline V gene lookup returns CDR1 SQVTM and CDR2 ANQGSEA. The CDR3 has 12 amino acids. CDR3 residues: CSVFRDHGTQYF. The DNA of the CDR3 is TGCAGCGTTTTCCGGGACCATGGGACCCAGTACTTC.

Points on this clonotype: Given the absence of the conserved phenylalanine or tryptophan at the CDR3 end, a read error is likely. The chain uses TRBV4-3 and TRBJ1-2, with D unclear. Germline lookup yields CDR1 LGHNA and CDR2 YSLEER. CDR3 size: 14 residues. In nucleotides, the CDR3 is TGCGCAAGCAGCGCTGAATTGGAGATCTATGGCTACACCGTC. Translation gives CASSAELEIYGYTV.

V gene TRBV30 combines with J gene TRBJ2-2; D is ambiguous. Trimming pared 0 bases from V and 10 bases from J, leaving 9 bases between. Per germline, CDR1 GTSNPN and CDR2 SVGIG (reference sequence). There are 12 residues in the CDR3. The CDR3 DNA follows: TGTGCCTGGAGTGTACTTCCAGAGGAGCTGTTTTTT. Its translation: CAWSVLPEELFF.

The chain employs TRBV11-2 and TRBJ2-1, with D perhaps matching TRBD2 (5 bases). Germline CDR1 is SGHAT and CDR2 is FQNNGV. The CDR3 runs to 16 residues. This CDR3 reads CVNSFGGWRVGNEQFF. The CDR3 nucleotides are TGTGTCAACTCATTTGGAGGCTGGAGAGTGGGCAATGAGCAGTTCTTC.

This clonotype has only a few counts. The chain is built from TRBV11-2 and TRBJ1-3, with D perhaps TRBD1 (6 bases). V was cut by 6 bases and J by 16 bases, with 16 bases left in between. The CDR3 covers 11 residues. Germline CDR1 and CDR2: SGHAT and FQNNGV. In DNA form, the CDR3 reads TGTGCCAGCAGACCGGGGGCAGCCCTCTATTTT. It yields the protein CASRPGAALYF.

Details on this clonotype: A single base separates this from a much larger clone, so it may be a read error. J is TRBJ2-2 and V is TRBV2; weak D call: TRBD1 (5 bases). This CDR3 is 16 amino acids long. Germline CDR1 SNHLY, CDR2 FYNNEI. CDR3 in amino acids: CASSEGHGRATEELFF. For the CDR3, the DNA is TGTGCCAGCAGTGAGGGGCACGGAAGGGCCACCGAGGAGCTGTTTTTT.

V and J are TRBV12-3 or TRBV12-4 and TRBJ2-5; a weak D match, TRBD2 (6 bases). The CDR3 totals 15 residues. CDR3 in amino acids: CANSIYPGSEETQYF. The CDR3 nucleotides read TGTGCAAACAGCATCTATCCCGGGAGCGAAGAGACCCAGTACTTC.

For this clonotype: It may be a read error: a sequence one base away is much more abundant. The chain uses TRBV7-8 and TRBJ1-5, with 7 positions matching TRBD1. Per the germline V gene, CDR1 is SGHVS and CDR2 is FQNEAQ. This CDR3 spans 15 amino acids. CDR3 DNA: TGTGCCAGCAGCTTAGGACAGGGCCTAAATCAGACCCAGCATTTT. Protein sequence: CASSLGQGLNQTQHF.

As to this clonotype: Mismatch with germline at one junction end may stem from a read error. The chain links TRBV4-3 to TRBJ2-7, with D possibly TRBD2 on 7 matching bases. Germline V gene sequence: CDR1 LGHNA, CDR2 YSLEER. The CDR3 covers 15 residues. CDR3 in DNA: TGCGCCAGCAGCCAAGATCGATGGAGAGGGCGGGGGCAGTATTTC. This codes for CASSQDRWRGRGQYF.

Remarks on this clonotype: Germline is not matched at one junction end, which may reflect a read error. The J gene is TRBJ2-3, the V gene TRBV28, with D maybe TRBD1 (5 bases). The CDR3 runs to 17 residues. Germline V gene lookup returns CDR1 MDHEN and CDR2 SYDVKM. CDR3 sequence (DNA): TGTGCCAGCAATTTTGACAGTATGAGGTGGGGCACATATACGCAATATTTT. Its protein is CASNFDSMRWGTYTQYF.

Comment on this clonotype: Sequence at one end of the junction differs from germline and may be a read error. The V and J genes are TRBV4-3 and TRBJ2-1; possibly TRBD2 for D (5 bases). Germline lookup yields CDR1 LGHNA and CDR2 YSLEER. The CDR3 is 16 residues long. CDR3 bases: TGCGCCAGCTGCCAAGGTTCGGGAAGCTCCTACAATGAGCAGTTCTTC. It yields the protein CASCQGSGSSYNEQFF.

The V and J genes are TRBV11-2 and TRBJ2-2; maybe TRBD1 (5 bases). V was cut by 0 bases and J by 4 bases, with 9 bases left in between. From germline, CDR1 is SGHAT and CDR2 FQNNGV. The CDR3 runs to 15 residues. The CDR3 DNA sequence: TGTGCCAGCAGCTTAGAGTCAGGGTTCACCGGGGAGCTGTTTTTT. Its protein is CASSLESGFTGELFF. Combining the CDR3 with reference TRBV11-2 and TRBJ2-2 gives the whole variable domain EAGVAQSPRYKIIEKRQSVAFWCNPISGHATLYWYQQILGQGPKLLIQFQNNGVVDDSQLPKDRFSAERLKGVDSTLKIQPAKLEDSAVYLCASSLESGFTGELFFGEGSRLTVL.

This clonotype was detected only once. This CDR3 fails to terminate in the conserved phenylalanine or tryptophan, so it likely reflects a read error. This chain uses TRBV4-3 with TRBJ2-5; no clear D gene. Germline V lookup: CDR1 LGHNA, CDR2 YSLEER. The CDR3 totals 15 residues. The CDR3: CTSSQDLNQLETQYL. CDR3 bases: TGCACCAGCAGCCAAGATCTAAACCAATTGGAGACCCAGTACTTA.

This clonotype has just a few counts. The CDR3 does not end in the conserved phenylalanine or tryptophan, so this is likely a read error. The chain combines TRBV6-1 with TRBJ1-6; D gene ambiguous. Trimming took off 4 bases at V and 8 bases at J, with 21 bases between the two ends. The CDR3 covers 17 residues. The V gene's germline CDR1 is MNHNS and CDR2 SASEGT. CDR3 sequence: CASSAGRGSVTDSPLHL. In nucleotides, the CDR3 is TGTGCCAGCAGTGCGGGTCGAGGGTCGGTGACCGATTCACCCCTCCACTTA.

This clonotype was seen a single time. At one boundary the junction diverges from the germline segment, which might be a read error. The chain links TRBV6-5 to TRBJ1-5; D is uncertain. Germline V gene data show CDR1 as MNHEY and CDR2 as SVGAGI. This CDR3 spans 17 amino acids. In DNA, the CDR3 is TGTGCCAGCAAATACTATCCGGTCGGAAATAGCAATCAACCCCAGCATTTT. Amino acid sequence: CASKYYPVGNSNQPQHF.

On this clonotype: Given the absence of the conserved phenylalanine or tryptophan at the CDR3 end, a read error is likely. Because the CDR3's place on the DNA is in doubt, the DNA is left out and the CDR3 is given as listed by TCRdb. The chain couples TRBV11-2 to TRBJ2-7. Germline V CDR1 and CDR2: SGHAT, FQNNGV. The length of the CDR3 is 13 amino acids, counting both ends. The CDR3 is CASKIAENYEQHC.

The sample holds a few counts of this clonotype. This chain connects TRBV11-2 to TRBJ2-3; D not certain. Germline V CDR1 and CDR2: SGHAT, FQNNGV. The V end lost 0 bases, the J end lost 9 bases, and 16 bases lay between the germline ends. The CDR3 is made up of 15 amino acids. CDR3 nucleotide sequence: TGTGCCAGCAGCTTAGAGGGCTCGGTAATGGGAACGCAGTATTTT. The encoded protein is CASSLEGSVMGTQYF. Complete variable domain (other parts from reference TRBV11-2 and TRBJ2-3): EAGVAQSPRYKIIEKRQSVAFWCNPISGHATLYWYQQILGQGPKLLIQFQNNGVVDDSQLPKDRFSAERLKGVDSTLKIQPAKLEDSAVYLCASSLEGSVMGTQYFGPGTRLTVL.

To note about this clonotype: The conserved phenylalanine or tryptophan is not found at the CDR3 terminus, so this likely reflects a read error. This chain joins TRBV28 and TRBJ2-2; TRBD2 aligns across 8 bases. This CDR3 region has 13 residues. Looked up from germline, CDR1 is MDHEN and CDR2 is SYDVKM. The CDR3 DNA follows: TGTGCCAGGAGTTTGAGCGGGAGCGGGGAACTGTTTTCT. Its translation: CARSLSGSGELFS.

This clonotype was found once. This chain joins TRBV4-3 and TRBJ2-7; D gene uncertain. Germline CDR1 and CDR2: LGHNA and YSLEER. This CDR3 is built from 16 residues. Trimming stripped 1 base from V and 0 bases from J, with 13 bases between. DNA of the CDR3: TGCGCCAGCAGCCAAGGAGTCAGCCGGTACTCCTACGAGCAGTACTTC. It encodes CASSQGVSRYSYEQYF.

This clonotype was seen a few times. At one end, the junction sequence differs from germline, possibly due to a read error. This chain connects TRBV6-5 to TRBJ2-2; TRBD1 matches at 8 bases. From germline, CDR1 is MNHEY and CDR2 SVGAGI. This CDR3 is built from 15 residues. The CDR3 spells CTSSLRTGFTGELVF. Here the CDR3 DNA reads TGTACCAGCAGTCTGCGGACAGGGTTCACCGGGGAGCTGGTTTTT.